Listed below are T cell receptor beta chains from one sample, sequenced in a study of blood T cell repertoires in COVID-19. Here immunoSEQ multiplex PCR was the method, and the copy in TCRdb shows in-frame clones only, minus some. The sample carries approximately 30,000 clones, roughly 90% recorded once. Material for sequencing was peripheral blood. The receptors shown here come from a human donor with active COVID-19. The donor label of this sample is uncertain. CDR3s include the opening cysteine and the closing phenylalanine or tryptophan. D genes are given only for firm matches. Size tells how often a clone was seen (once, few, many) or the class of an expanded clone, and some rows leave it out.

d_gene	v_gene	j_gene	abundance	CDR3aa	CDR3nt
.	TRBV2	TRBJ2-6	.	CASSAKRIMGGSGANVLTF	TGTGCCAGCAGCGCGAAGAGGATCATGGGGGGCTCTGGGGCCAACGTCCTGACTTTC
TRBD2	TRBV5-6	TRBJ2-7	.	CASSLRASGISYEQYF	TGTGCCAGCAGCTTGAGGGCCAGCGGGATCTCCTACGAGCAGTACTTC
TRBD1	TRBV30	TRBJ2-7	few	CAWRRGQGISSYEQYF	TGTGCCTGGAGAAGGGGACAGGGGATTAGCTCCTACGAGCAGTACTTC
.	TRBV27	TRBJ1-6	.	CASSLNSQGYNSPLHF	TGTGCCAGCAGTTTAAACAGCCAGGGTTATAATTCACCCCTCCACTTT
.	TRBV27	TRBJ2-6	.	CASSPLGAGANVLTF	TGTGCCAGCAGTCCTTTAGGGGCTGGGGCCAACGTCCTGACTTTC
TRBD1	TRBV7-3	TRBJ1-1	.	CASSRQGSDTEAFF	TGTGCCAGCAGCCGACAGGGATCGGACACTGAAGCTTTCTTT
.	TRBV30	TRBJ2-7	.	CAWNFGTKNYEQYF	TGTGCCTGGAACTTCGGGACAAAAAACTACGAGCAGTACTTC
.	TRBV29-1	TRBJ1-3	once	CSVVYGVGSGNTIYF	TGCAGCGTTGTTTACGGGGTCGGCTCTGGAAACACCATATATTTT
.	TRBV28	TRBJ2-3	.	CASRPPAGGGTDTQYF	TGTGCCAGCAGGCCTCCGGCAGGGGGAGGAACAGATACGCAGTATTTT
TRBD1	TRBV15	TRBJ1-1	.	CATSRDRADSTEAFF	TGTGCCACCAGCAGGGACAGGGCGGATAGCACTGAAGCTTTCTTT
.	TRBV6-5	TRBJ2-7	.	CASSYGVGAYEQYF	TGTGCCAGCAGTTATGGAGTAGGGGCCTACGAGCAGTACTTC
.	TRBV7-2	TRBJ1-2	.	CASTPRGGDGYTF	TGTGCCAGCACCCCCAGAGGGGGTGACGGCTACACCTTC
.	TRBV6-6	TRBJ2-3	.	CASSHQGSGYF	TGTGCCAGCAGTCACCAGGGGAGTGGGTATTTT
TRBD1	TRBV4-1	TRBJ2-1	.	CASSLRATGGSYNEQFF	TGCGCCAGCAGCCTAAGAGCGACAGGGGGCTCCTACAATGAGCAGTTCTTC
TRBD1	TRBV2	TRBJ2-1	.	CASRGTGHNEQFF	TGTGCCAGCAGGGGGACAGGGCACAATGAGCAGTTCTTC
TRBD1	TRBV30	TRBJ2-7	.	CAWNGQGFYEQYF	TGTGCCTGGAACGGACAGGGGTTCTACGAGCAGTACTTC
.	TRBV6-5	TRBJ2-7	.	CASRGPLQAYEQYF	TGTGCCAGCAGGGGCCCTCTACAAGCCTACGAGCAGTACTTC
TRBD1	TRBV5-1	TRBJ2-7	.	CASSPRGQGAYEQYF	TGCGCCAGCAGCCCCAGGGGACAGGGGGCGTACGAGCAGTACTTC
TRBD1	TRBV6-5	TRBJ2-5	.	CASRPGTGWRETQYF	TGTGCCAGCAGACCCGGGACAGGGTGGAGGGAGACCCAGTACTTC
TRBD2	TRBV4-1	TRBJ2-3	.	CASSRGLAGGTDTQYF	TGCGCCAGCAGCCGGGGACTAGCGGGGGGCACAGATACGCAGTATTTT
.	TRBV5-1	TRBJ2-7	.	CASSLGGVGVYEQYF	TGCGCCAGCAGCTTGGGGGGTGTGGGAGTCTACGAGCAGTACTTC
TRBD2	TRBV4-2	TRBJ2-7	.	CASSQDPGLAGYEQYF	TGTGCCAGCAGCCAAGACCCGGGACTAGCGGGGTACGAGCAGTACTTC
.	TRBV9	TRBJ1-6	.	CASSVGSGNSPLHF	TGTGCCAGCAGCGTAGGCAGCGGAAATTCACCCCTCCACTTT
.	TRBV5-6	TRBJ2-7	.	CASSWNRVPEQYF	TGTGCCAGCAGCTGGAACCGGGTCCCCGAGCAGTACTTC
TRBD2	TRBV5-4	TRBJ2-3	.	CASSRGLAGGRGTDTQYF	TGTGCCAGCAGCAGGGGACTAGCGGGAGGGCGGGGCACAGATACGCAGTATTTT
TRBD1	TRBV4-1	TRBJ2-5	.	CASSRTGGETQYF	TGCGCCAGCAGCCGAACAGGGGGAGAGACCCAGTACTTC
.	TRBV7-2	TRBJ1-1	.	CASSLARRRAEAFF	TGTGCCAGCAGCTTAGCTCGGAGGAGGGCTGAAGCTTTCTTT
TRBD1	TRBV6-5	TRBJ2-5	.	CASSSGTGGRETQYF	TGTGCCAGCAGTTCCGGGACAGGGGGCCGGGAGACCCAGTACTTC
TRBD2	TRBV4-2	TRBJ2-3	.	CASSQDRVLAGGSNTDTQYF	TGTGCCAGCAGCCAAGATCGGGTACTAGCGGGGGGCTCCAACACAGATACGCAGTATTTT
TRBD2	TRBV6-5	TRBJ2-7	.	CASSFESGTHEQYF	TGTGCCAGCAGTTTTGAGAGCGGGACCCACGAGCAGTACTTC
.	TRBV28	TRBJ1-1	.	CASSRTGGSFTEAFF	TGTGCCAGCAGTAGAACCGGGGGAAGTTTCACTGAAGCTTTCTTT
TRBD1	TRBV18	TRBJ2-5	.	CASSPPLGQGASGTQYF	TGTGCCAGCTCACCCCCGCTGGGCCAGGGGGCTTCTGGGACCCAGTACTTC
.	TRBV4-1	TRBJ2-1	.	CASSQDWAYNEQFF	TGCGCCAGCAGCCAAGATTGGGCGTACAATGAGCAGTTCTTC
TRBD2	TRBV5-1	TRBJ2-1	.	CASSSGPERGLQFF	TGCGCCAGCAGCTCAGGTCCTGAGCGGGGACTGCAGTTCTTC
.	TRBV2	TRBJ2-2	.	CASRETGQNTGELFF	TGTGCCAGCAGAGAGACGGGACAGAACACCGGGGAGCTGTTTTTT
TRBD1	TRBV28	TRBJ2-3	once	CASTGDRGSGDTQYF	TGTGCCAGCACCGGGGACAGGGGAAGTGGAGATACGCAGTATTTT
TRBD1	TRBV7-3	TRBJ2-3	.	CASSSDRGRADTQYF	TGTGCCAGCAGCTCGGACAGGGGGCGTGCAGATACGCAGTATTTT
.	TRBV5-4	TRBJ2-1	.	CASSLDVAGQFF	TGTGCCAGCAGCTTGGATGTCGCCGGGCAGTTCTTC
.	TRBV10-3	TRBJ2-1	.	CAISETGSYNEQFF	TGTGCCATCAGTGAGACAGGGAGCTACAATGAGCAGTTCTTC
TRBD2	TRBV11-2	TRBJ2-1	.	CASSRLAGGRDEQFF	TGTGCCAGCAGCCGACTAGCGGGGGGGCGCGATGAGCAGTTCTTC
TRBD2	TRBV9	TRBJ2-3	once	CASSSRLAGIDTQYF	TGTGCCAGCAGCTCCCGACTAGCGGGAATAGATACGCAGTATTTT
TRBD1	TRBV7-8	TRBJ1-2	.	CASSPATAPGQGYGYTF	TGTGCCAGCAGCCCTGCGACGGCGCCGGGACAGGGGTATGGCTACACCTTC
TRBD1	TRBV19	TRBJ1-2	.	CASGTGGKYGNYGYTF	TGTGCCAGTGGGACAGGGGGTAAATACGGTAACTATGGCTACACCTTC
.	TRBV2	TRBJ1-1	.	CASSGWGGSAEAFF	TGTGCCAGCAGTGGGTGGGGGGGATCGGCTGAAGCTTTCTTT
TRBD1	TRBV3-1/TRBV3-2	TRBJ1-2	.	CASSQVRGRNGYTF	TGTGCCAGCAGCCAAGTTAGGGGGCGGAATGGCTACACCTTC
TRBD2	TRBV7-9	TRBJ2-5	.	CASSGLLAGGPETQYF	TGTGCCAGCAGCGGATTACTAGCGGGAGGGCCGGAGACCCAGTACTTC
TRBD2	TRBV5-1	TRBJ2-2	.	CASSSGLAGTNTGELFF	TGCGCCAGCAGCTCGGGACTAGCGGGTACGAACACCGGGGAGCTGTTTTTT
TRBD1	TRBV19	TRBJ1-1	few	CASMDRGLGNTEAFF	TGTGCCAGCATGGACAGGGGGCTAGGGAACACTGAAGCTTTCTTT
.	TRBV5-4	TRBJ2-5	.	CASSPRRTVAQETQYF	TGTGCCAGCAGCCCGAGGAGGACAGTGGCACAAGAGACCCAGTACTTC
.	TRBV10-1	TRBJ2-3	.	CASSESRVDTQYF	TGCGCCAGCAGTGAGTCGCGAGTAGATACGCAGTATTTT
TRBD1	TRBV5-1	TRBJ2-1	.	CASSLDETGDLFYNEQFF	TGCGCCAGCAGCTTGGATGAGACAGGGGACCTGTTCTACAATGAGCAGTTCTTC
.	TRBV28	TRBJ2-7	once	CASSIGGRGYEQYF	TGTGCCAGCAGCATAGGTGGCAGGGGCTACGAGCAGTACTTC
TRBD2	TRBV15	TRBJ2-1	.	CATSRDKGTSDGNEQFF	TGTGCCACCAGCAGAGATAAAGGGACTAGCGATGGCAATGAGCAGTTCTTC
TRBD1	TRBV7-3	TRBJ2-5	.	CASSFGGTGGIETQYF	TGTGCCAGCAGCTTTGGTGGGACAGGGGGGATAGAGACCCAGTACTTC
TRBD1	TRBV30	TRBJ1-2	.	CAWKSRDRGNGYTF	TGTGCCTGGAAATCCCGGGACAGGGGTAATGGCTACACCTTC
.	TRBV6-6	TRBJ1-4	.	CASSYWRGSNEKLFF	TGTGCCAGCAGTTACTGGCGGGGCTCAAATGAAAAACTGTTTTTT
.	TRBV3-1/TRBV3-2	TRBJ2-2	.	CASSLQGTGELFF	TGTGCCAGCAGCCTACAGGGCACCGGGGAGCTGTTTTTT
TRBD2	TRBV20-1	TRBJ2-7	few	CSASSLADLLAYEQYF	TGCAGTGCTAGTTCCCTAGCGGATTTGCTAGCCTACGAGCAGTACTTC
TRBD1	TRBV15	TRBJ2-4	.	CATSRDGTGTAKNIQYF	TGTGCCACCAGCAGAGACGGGACAGGGACAGCCAAAAACATTCAGTACTTC